The 32 T cell receptor beta chains below come from one sample, sequenced in a study of blood T cells in healthy people across ages. Primers used in a second PCR of about 7 to 12 cycles were a sample-barcoded 5' primer and a J-beta primer mix. TCRdb reanalysed the 5' RACE reads using MiXCR and keeps one entry per CDR3 protein. Of about 1.8 million distinct CDR3 sequences in the sample, roughly 50% were seen once. The sample was blood. Receptor source: a woman in her 40s in good health.

The chain combines TRBV3-1 with TRBJ1-5, with no clear D. Per the germline V gene, CDR1 is LGHDT and CDR2 is YNNKEL (reference sequence). The CDR3 contains 16 residues. Deletions cut 4 bases from V and 4 bases from J, with 17 bases between. CDR3 amino acids: CASSPSQSGCNQPQHF. In nucleotides, the CDR3 is TGTGCCAGCAGCCCCAGCCAGTCGGGGTGTAATCAGCCCCAGCATTTT. The variable domain in full, completed from reference TRBV3-1 and TRBJ1-5, reads DTAVSQTPKYLVTQMGNDKSIKCEQNLGHDTMYWYKQDSKKFLKIMFSYNNKELIINETVPNRFSPKSPDKAHLNLHINSLELGDSAVYFCASSPSQSGCNQPQHFGDGTRLSIL.

This clonotype was detected only a few times. The J gene is TRBJ2-1, the V gene TRBV25-1; 10 nucleotides agree with TRBD2. Germline values: CDR1 MGHDK, CDR2 SYGVNS. V was pared by 3 bases and J by 0 bases, with 2 bases of the junction left unmatched. The CDR3 is 16 residues long. The CDR3 is CASSDSGGSSYNEQFF. CDR3 coding DNA: TGTGCCAGCAGTGATAGCGGGGGGAGCTCCTACAATGAGCAGTTCTTC.

V gene TRBV6-5 combines with J gene TRBJ2-1, with 8 bases that match TRBD1. The DNA matches TRBJ2-7 better at its end, which makes the J call doubtful. This CDR3 has 18 residues. In germline, CDR1 is MNHEY, CDR2 SVGAGI. CDR3 region: CASSYSDRQGAFRNEQYF. The DNA for the CDR3 is TGTGCCAGCAGTTACTCGGATCGGCAGGGGGCGTTTCGGAATGAGCAGTACTTC.

J is TRBJ1-4 and V is TRBV7-9; the D is unclear. Germline values: CDR1 SEHNR, CDR2 FQNEAQ (reference sequence). This CDR3 contains 16 residues. Trimming pared 3 bases from V and 0 bases from J, leaving 11 bases between. The CDR3 loop is CASSFRSGTTNEKLFF. Written as DNA, the CDR3 is TGTGCCAGCAGCTTCCGAAGTGGAACAACTAATGAAAAACTGTTTTTT.

This clonotype showed up just a few times. This rearrangement joins TRBV28 to TRBJ1-2, with D possibly being TRBD1 (6 bases). Germline values: CDR1 MDHEN, CDR2 SYDVKM. V was cut by 1 base and J by 2 bases, with 14 bases left in between. The CDR3 spans 16 residues. CDR3 in DNA: TGTGCCAGCAGTTTATTAGTAACAGGGAACAACTATGGCTACACCTTC. Translation: CASSLLVTGNNYGYTF.

This chain uses TRBV5-1 with TRBJ1-2, with a possible D match to TRBD1 (6 bases). With 2 bases removed from V and 3 bases from J, the gap between germline ends came to 11 bases. Germline lookup yields CDR1 SGHRS and CDR2 YFSETQ. This CDR3 is built from 14 residues. The CDR3 DNA reads TGCGCCAGCAGCTTCCGGGGGCCGCACTATGGCTACACCTTC. As protein: CASSFRGPHYGYTF.

The gene calls are TRBV4-3 and TRBJ2-7, with a tentative D call TRBD1 (5 bases). The CDR3 runs 15 residues. CDR1 LGHNA and CDR2 YSLEER come from the germline V gene. V lost 1 base to trimming and J lost 2 bases, with 12 bases between them. DNA of the CDR3: TGCGCCAGCAGCCAAGGGGCAGGGAAAACCTACGAGCAGTACTTC. Protein product: CASSQGAGKTYEQYF.

V is TRBV7-9 and J is TRBJ2-5; maybe TRBD1 (6 bases). Germline V gives CDR1 SEHNR, CDR2 FQNEAQ (reference sequence). The CDR3 consists of 13 residues. Trimming pared 7 bases from V and 5 bases from J, leaving 14 bases between. CDR3 DNA sequence: TGTGCCAGCACGACAGGACGCGGGGAGACCCAGTACTTC. Translated: CASTTGRGETQYF.

Details on this clonotype: The junction and the germline gene differ at one end; a read error may be behind it. This chain joins TRBV14 and TRBJ2-7; 9 positions agree with TRBD2. The CDR3 spans 15 residues. Germline CDR1 and CDR2: SGHDN and FVKESK. CDR3 bases: TGCGCCAGCAGCCAACAAAGCGGGGGGACCTACGAGCAGTACTTC. It translates to CASSQQSGGTYEQYF.

The chain carries TRBV20-1 and TRBJ1-5; a possible D gene is TRBD1 (5 bases). This CDR3 is built from 16 residues. Per germline, CDR1 DFQATT and CDR2 SNEGSKA (reference sequence). V was trimmed by 4 bases and J by 3 bases, leaving 19 bases between them. CDR3 in amino acids: CSAKGPKGGSNQPQHF. CDR3 nucleotide sequence: TGCAGTGCTAAGGGGCCAAAGGGAGGGTCCAATCAGCCCCAGCATTTT.

The J gene is TRBJ2-3, the V gene TRBV24-1; TRBD2 might be the D (6 bases). The CDR3 is 16 amino acids. Germline-derived CDR1 and CDR2 are KGHDR and SFDVKD. The V gene lost 3 bases and the J gene lost 0 bases, with 12 bases spanning the gap. The CDR3 loop reads CATSDPGGPSTDTQYF. The CDR3 DNA follows: TGTGCCACCAGTGATCCCGGAGGGCCGAGCACAGATACGCAGTATTTT.

Ten or more counts support this clonotype. The V call is TRBV12-3 or TRBV12-4, the J call TRBJ2-7; TRBD2 matches at 7 bases. V trimming: 1 base; J trimming: 3 bases; junction bases outside the gene matches: 3. The CDR3 consists of 14 residues. The CDR3 loop reads CASSLVAGNYEQYF. In DNA form, the CDR3 reads TGTGCCAGCAGTTTAGTAGCGGGTAACTACGAGCAGTACTTC.

This clonotype was found a few times. The chain is built from TRBV20-1 and TRBJ2-5, with D perhaps TRBD1 (6 bases). Germline V gene sequence: CDR1 DFQATT, CDR2 SNEGSKA (reference sequence). V dropped 5 bases and J dropped 0 bases, with 10 bases sitting between them. The CDR3 loop spans 13 amino acids. CDR3 protein: CSAPDRYQETQYF. The CDR3 DNA sequence: TGCAGTGCTCCGGACAGATACCAAGAGACCCAGTACTTC.

This clonotype was counted between two and nine times. The chain links TRBV28 to TRBJ2-3; 9 bases align to TRBD2. V was pared by 6 bases and J by 7 bases, with 8 bases of the junction left unmatched. The germline gives CDR1 MDHEN, CDR2 SYDVKM. The CDR3 has 14 residues. CDR3: CASRLAGGLNTQYF. Written as DNA, the CDR3 is TGTGCCAGCAGACTCGCGGGGGGGCTTAATACGCAGTATTTT.

The chain carries TRBV24-1 and TRBJ2-5; tentative D call: TRBD2 (6 bases). Germline V gene lookup returns CDR1 KGHDR and CDR2 SFDVKD. The V end was cut by 5 bases, the J end by 11 bases, with 23 bases between. The CDR3 totals 15 residues. The CDR3 sequence is CATSVQGGGINEQYF. CDR3 coding DNA: TGTGCCACCAGTGTTCAGGGCGGCGGGATCAATGAGCAGTACTTC.

V gene TRBV6-1 combines with J gene TRBJ1-5; 12 bases fit TRBD1. The CDR3 has 16 amino acids. The germline gives CDR1 MNHNS, CDR2 SASEGT. Unmatched junction bases numbered 9, after V lost 8 bases and J lost 4 bases. The CDR3 here is CASEPGQGARNQPQHF. In DNA form, the CDR3 reads TGTGCCAGCGAGCCGGGACAGGGGGCGCGAAATCAGCCCCAGCATTTT.

V and J are TRBV20-1 and TRBJ1-1, with 7 bases identical to TRBD1. CDR3 length: 14 residues. V lost 2 bases, J lost 3 bases, and 6 bases stayed unmatched. The germline gives CDR1 DFQATT, CDR2 SNEGSKA (reference sequence). The CDR3 reads CSARSGGRDTEAFF. The CDR3 coding sequence is TGCAGTGCTAGATCAGGGGGACGGGACACTGAAGCTTTCTTT.

The genes are TRBV4-2 and TRBJ1-1; D not certain. Deletions cut 0 bases from V and 6 bases from J, with 14 bases between. The CDR3 runs 15 residues. From germline, CDR1 is LGHNA and CDR2 YNFKEQ. The CDR3 DNA reads as TGTGCCAGCAGCCAAGATCTAACCGGTCACGCTGAAGCTTTCTTT. This codes for CASSQDLTGHAEAFF.

This clonotype occurred a few times. V usage is TRBV28 and J usage is TRBJ2-7; TRBD2 might be the D (6 bases). Germline V CDR1 and CDR2: MDHEN, SYDVKM. The CDR3 is made up of 14 amino acids. Deletions cut 6 bases from V and 5 bases from J, with 17 bases between. This CDR3 reads CASRPMGGENEQYF. The CDR3 coding sequence is TGTGCCAGCAGACCAATGGGCGGGGAAAACGAGCAGTACTTC.

The gene calls are TRBV29-1 and TRBJ2-5, with 9 bases aligning to TRBD2. The CDR3 is 15 amino acids. V lost 3 bases and J lost 3; bases outside the gene matches: 8. CDR1 SQVTM and CDR2 ANQGSEA come from the germline V gene. The CDR3 is CSVDFGGGVEETQYF. The CDR3 DNA sequence: TGCAGCGTTGATTTTGGCGGGGGGGTCGAAGAGACCCAGTACTTC.

The gene calls are TRBV6-5 and TRBJ2-3, with D unresolved. Trimming took off 7 bases at V and 2 bases at J, with 10 bases between the two ends. CDR1 MNHEY and CDR2 SVGAGI come from the germline V gene. The CDR3 length is 13 residues. The CDR3 DNA reads TGTGCCAGCAAGACGGCGACCACAGATACGCAGTATTTT. Its protein is CASKTATTDTQYF.

In its sample, this clonotype was seen a few times. The chain is built from TRBV29-1 and TRBJ2-6; 11 nucleotides line up with TRBD1. The V segment lost 7 bases and the J segment 0 bases; nucleotides outside the gene matches: 5. CDR1 SQVTM and CDR2 ANQGSEA come from the germline V gene. CDR3 length equals 16 residues. Here the CDR3 reads CSAGQGGRSGANVLTF. CDR3 nucleotide sequence: TGCAGCGCGGGACAGGGGGGCCGCTCTGGGGCCAACGTCCTGACTTTC.

The chain uses TRBV4-2 and TRBJ2-3; tentative D call: TRBD2 (5 bases). CDR1 LGHNA and CDR2 YNFKEQ come from the germline V gene. This CDR3 is 14 amino acids long. V was shortened by 4 bases and J by 3 bases, with 11 bases between the two germline ends. CDR3 amino acids: CASSRTRDTDTQYF. CDR3 nucleotides: TGTGCCAGCAGCCGGACGAGGGATACAGATACGCAGTATTTT.

The chain combines TRBV9 with TRBJ2-1, with 9 bases lining up with TRBD1. J gave up 8 bases and V 3 bases, and 12 bases lay outside the gene matches. Germline CDR1 reads SGDLS; CDR2 reads YYNGEE. The CDR3 runs 16 residues. The CDR3 is CASSARRDRALDEQFF. In DNA form, the CDR3 reads TGTGCCAGCAGCGCCCGCCGGGACAGGGCACTCGATGAGCAGTTCTTC. Filled out from reference TRBV9 and TRBJ2-1, the complete variable domain reads DSGVTQTPKHLITATGQRVTLRCSPRSGDLSVYWYQQSLDQGLQFLIQYYNGEERAKGNILERFSAQQFPDLHSELNLSSLELGDSALYFCASSARRDRALDEQFFGPGTRLTVL.

The V gene is TRBV7-9, the J gene TRBJ1-2, with D uncertain. Trimming pared 1 base from V and 6 bases from J, leaving 18 bases between. The CDR3 is made up of 16 amino acids. The germline CDR1 and CDR2 sequences are SEHNR and FQNEAQ (reference sequence). The DNA for the CDR3 is TGTGCCAGCAGCTTAGTCGGGCAGGAGACGACCCATGGCTACACCTTC. This sequence encodes CASSLVGQETTHGYTF.

This clonotype occurred a few times. The genes are TRBV29-1 and TRBJ2-1; the D call may be TRBD1 or TRBD2 (5 bases each). CDR3 length: 12 residues. Germline V gives CDR1 SQVTM, CDR2 ANQGSEA. V was shortened by 4 bases and J by 8 bases, with 12 bases between the two germline ends. The CDR3 region is CSVGGGFDEQFF. The DNA of the CDR3 is TGCAGCGTTGGGGGCGGGTTTGATGAGCAGTTCTTC.

Only a few counts were recorded for this clonotype. This chain uses TRBV6-6 with TRBJ2-1; D is undetermined. Trimming removed 0 bases from V and 6 bases from J, with 12 bases in between. The CDR3 spans 15 residues. Germline V lookup: CDR1 MNHNY, CDR2 SVGAGI (reference sequence). The CDR3 bases are TGTGCCAGCAGTTACTCGAATGCTGTGAGCAATGAGCAGTTCTTC. This gives the protein CASSYSNAVSNEQFF.

This chain joins TRBV9 and TRBJ2-5, with 7 bases that match TRBD1. The CDR3 runs 14 residues. Trimming at V came to 3 bases and at J to 3 bases, leaving 5 bases not matched to a gene. The germline V gene has CDR1 SGDLS and CDR2 YYNGEE. The CDR3 loop reads CASSETGVEETQYF. The CDR3 bases are TGTGCCAGCAGCGAAACAGGGGTGGAAGAGACCCAGTACTTC.

This chain joins TRBV6-1 and TRBJ1-3; tentatively, D is TRBD1 (5 bases). Trimming removed 2 bases at V and 5 bases at J, with 13 bases between. The CDR3 runs to 15 residues. Germline V gene sequence: CDR1 MNHNS, CDR2 SASEGT. CDR3 loop: CASSEPGSRRNTIYF. The CDR3 DNA is TGTGCCAGCAGTGAACCAGGGTCGAGGAGAAACACCATATATTTT.

The gene calls are TRBV29-1 and TRBJ2-1; TRBD2 matches 14 bases. V gave up 6 bases and J gave up 1 base; unmatched junction bases: 11. The CDR3 has 18 residues. Germline CDR1 reads SQVTM; CDR2 reads ANQGSEA. CDR3 sequence (DNA): TGCAGCGTACCCCACGGGACTAGCGGGGGCGGATCCTACAATGAGCAGTTCTTC. Its protein is CSVPHGTSGGGSYNEQFF.

V and J are TRBV7-2 and TRBJ2-7; D tentatively fits TRBD1 or TRBD2 (5 bases each). Germline CDR1 is SGHTA and CDR2 is FQGNSA. The germline V and J ends were trimmed by 4 bases and 0 bases, with 19 bases remaining between them. This CDR3 has 17 amino acids. The CDR3: CASSSYLEGLSSYEQYF. Written as DNA, the CDR3 is TGTGCCAGCAGCTCCTACCTCGAGGGGCTCAGCTCCTACGAGCAGTACTTC. The whole variable domain, filled in from reference TRBV7-2 and TRBJ2-7, reads GAGVSQSPSNKVTEKGKDVELRCDPISGHTALYWYRQSLGQGLEFLIYFQGNSAPDKSGLPSDRFSAERTGGSVSTLTIQRTQQEDSAVYLCASSSYLEGLSSYEQYFGPGTRLTVT.

CDR3 bases: TGTGCCACCAGTGATTTAAGGGAGACAGGGCAAGAGACCCAGTACTTC. It encodes CATSDLRETGQETQYF. The rearrangement links TRBV24-1 to TRBJ2-5; TRBD1 matches 7 bases. With 1 base clipped from V and 2 bases from J, the junction kept 6 bases outside the gene matches. This CDR3 is 16 amino acids long. The germline CDR1 and CDR2 sequences are KGHDR and SFDVKD.